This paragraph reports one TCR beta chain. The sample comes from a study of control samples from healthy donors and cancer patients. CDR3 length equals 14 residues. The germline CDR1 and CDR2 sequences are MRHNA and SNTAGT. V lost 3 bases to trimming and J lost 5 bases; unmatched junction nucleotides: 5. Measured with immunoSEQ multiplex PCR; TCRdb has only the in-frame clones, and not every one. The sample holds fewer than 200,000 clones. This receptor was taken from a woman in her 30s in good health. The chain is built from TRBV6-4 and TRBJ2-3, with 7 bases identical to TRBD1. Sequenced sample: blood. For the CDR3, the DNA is TGTGCCAGCAGTGATAGGGGGCGCGAAGATACGCAGTATTTT. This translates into CASSDRGREDTQYF.